This T cell receptor (beta chain) was obtained from a study of blood T cell repertoires in COVID-19 (dated by TCRdb to the early 2020s). Broadly, across the study: Samples from collaborators originated in the United States, Italy and Spain and spanned both the acute and convalescent phases of COVID-19. Nearly every sample came with metadata listing a de-identified subject ID, COVID-19 status, age in years and sex. The samples were drawn from the first 160 participants of the ongoing ImmuneRACE study and from 950 to 1,500 subjects provided by 6 global collaborators. A freely available public database, intended as a resource for researchers studying the immune response to SARS-CoV-2, is where the repertoires were released. The material from the prospective study consisted of cDNA or gDNA derived from T cells, B-cell-depleted T cells, or PBMCs. Deeply sampled blood TCRbeta repertoires from subjects exposed to, actively infected with, or recovered from COVID-19 were included in the dataset. HLA class I and class II types, where available, came from metadata supplied by the sample provider rather than from assay-based typing.

TCRbeta CDR3 regions were amplified from genomic DNA by means of the immunoSEQ Assay, a bias-controlled multiplex PCR. The study's processing was this. Within the assay, amplification of reference gene primers was used to estimate how many nucleated cells each sample contained. To quantify the absolute abundance of each unique TCRbeta CDR3 rearrangement, sequence reads were collapsed and filtered. For each sample, productive Simpson clonality was calculated by taking the square root of Simpson's diversity index across productive rearrangements. The immuneACCESS repertoire file appears here via TCRdb, limited to in-frame rearrangements. These files lack a portion of the clones; in checked studies, under half of the deficit traces to unresolved V genes, and the cause of the others is not known. The V and J calls and clone size are taken from that table; D and trimming were inferred from the DNA. Here the sample has about 260,000 clones; 80% to 90% occur a single time. The top ten clonotypes cover approximately 1.6% of the sample.

What the authors observed across the whole study: How much clinical and demographic metadata was included differed by source and by participant, and the metadata was provided uncurated.

A word on this clone: Its antigen specificity is not known. The sample holds no much larger clone one base away, and base qualities are not on file.

Samples from volunteer blood donors who had recovered from COVID-19 were contributed by a second Seattle source. Whole blood was collected in K2EDTA tubes by collaborating institutions according to the institutions' own protocols. For TCRbeta analysis, collaborators shipped samples in one of three forms: frozen whole blood, isolated PBMCs, or DNA extracted from either of those sample types. The germline V gene (reference sequence) yields MNHNY for CDR1 and SVGAGI for CDR2. The CDR3 measures 20 amino acids from cysteine to phenylalanine. Solely the CDR3 DNA is kept, with 60 bases framed from the first base. V loses 6 bases at its end and J loses 3 bases; junction bases beyond the gene matches: 14.

The sample consisted of peripheral blood. The sequence is built from TRBV6-6 and TRBJ2-6, with 13 middle bases fitting TRBD2. This receptor was identified in a woman in her forties who had recovered from COVID-19. The DNA sequence follows: TGTGCCAGCAGCCGACCGAGGACTAGCGGGGGAACAAGTGGGGCCAACGTCCTGACTTTC. This is translated as CASSRPRTSGGTSGANVLTF.